This TCR beta chain emerged from a study of PD-1 blockade in classical Hodgkin lymphoma. V trimming: 1 base; J trimming: 2 bases; junction bases outside the gene matches: 10. Germline-derived CDR1 and CDR2 are MGHRA and YSYEKL. This CDR3 has 17 amino acids. About this clone: What it recognizes is unknown.

Each and every patient relapsed after autologous stem cell transplantation, and patients got differing brentuximab vedotin exposure. Study results and limitations: A significant rise in TCR diversity by C4D1 was seen for CD4+ but not CD8+ cells.

TCRdb keeps only in-frame clones here, not all; method: immunoSEQ multiplex PCR. The sample has about 72,000 clones; about 93% are singletons. V and J are TRBV4-1 and TRBJ2-5; TRBD1 agrees at 7 bases. Sample: peripheral blood mononuclear cells (PBMCs), taken at baseline. The origin of this receptor is a human donor with classical Hodgkin lymphoma. DNA for the CDR3: TGCGCCAGCAGCCAAGGTCTCGGGACAGTCGTTCAAGAGACCCAGTACTTC. As protein: CASSQGLGTVVQETQYF.